Presented here are 9 T cell receptor beta chains from one specimen sequenced in a study of T cell clonality in common variable immunodeficiency. The protocol was immunoSEQ multiplex PCR, while the TCRdb copy is restricted to in-frame clones and leaves out a portion. The data show tens of thousands of clones, with none appearing a single time. Sequenced input: peripheral blood mononuclear cells. The receptors shown here come from a person aged 18-69 years in good health.

In its sample, this clone was seen many times. Read sequence stops 3 residues before the CDR3 end, and the germline J gene provides the missing end. The genes are TRBV5-1 and TRBJ1-4, with D maybe TRBD1 (5 bases). Trimming cost V 0 bases and J 7 bases, with 13 bases left between them. Germline values: CDR1 SGHRS, CDR2 YFSETQ. This CDR3 region has 15 residues. The DNA read from the CDR3 is TGCGCCAGCAGCTTGGCCCCCAGGGAGGGTGAAAAA. Protein product: CASSLAPREGEK. The CDR3 reads in full as CASSLAPREGEKLFF. The variable domain in full, with the rest retrieved from reference TRBV5-1 and TRBJ1-4, is KAGVTQTPRYLIKTRGQQVTLSCSPISGHRSVSWYQQTPGQGLQFLFEYFSETQRNKGNFPGRFSGRQFSNSRSEMNVSTLELGDSALYLCASSLAPREGEKLFFGSGTQLSVL.

This clone appeared many times. The CDR3 extends 3 residues past the end of the read, so its final part is completed from the germline J gene. The chain uses TRBV5-1 and TRBJ2-2; tentative D call: TRBD2 (6 bases). The V and J ends lost 2 bases and 0 bases respectively, with 14 bases between them. This CDR3 contains 17 residues. Germline CDR1 reads SGHRS; CDR2 reads YFSETQ. CDR3 amino acids: CASSLVAVDTNTGELFF. CDR3 DNA, as far as it was read: TGCGCCAGCAGCTTAGTAGCGGTTGATACGAACACCGGGGAG. Supplemented by reference TRBV5-1 and TRBJ2-2, the full variable domain reads KAGVTQTPRYLIKTRGQQVTLSCSPISGHRSVSWYQQTPGQGLQFLFEYFSETQRNKGNFPGRFSGRQFSNSRSEMNVSTLELGDSALYLCASSLVAVDTNTGELFFGEGSRLTVL.

This clone was seen repeatedly, ten times or more. Sequencing ends 3 residues short of the CDR3 end; the germline J gene provides the rest. The V call is TRBV6-1, the J call TRBJ1-1; the D gene is possibly TRBD1 (6 bases). V shed 1 base and J shed 4 bases, with 7 bases lying between them. Per the germline V gene, CDR1 is MNHNS and CDR2 is SASEGT. The CDR3 contains 13 residues. The CDR3 here is CASSEDRATEAFF. The part of the CDR3 DNA that was read is TGTGCCAGCAGTGAAGACAGGGCCACTGAA.

This clone was recorded at least ten times. The CDR3 goes on 3 residues after the read ends, and that part is filled in from the germline J gene. The rearrangement uses TRBV20-1 and TRBJ1-2, with 8 positions matching TRBD1. Germline trimming cut 7 bases from V and 5 bases from J; bases unmatched to any gene: 3. The CDR3 has 11 amino acids. Germline V gene lookup returns CDR1 DFQATT and CDR2 SNEGSKA (reference sequence). The CDR3 DNA, read in part, is TGCAGTGTACAGGGGGGGTATGGC. It translates to CSVQGGYG. In full, the CDR3 reads CSVQGGYGYTF.

In this sample, this clone turned up many times. Coverage ceases 3 residues before the CDR3 finishes, and the germline J gene fills in the end. The chain is built from TRBV6-1 and TRBJ2-3, with D tentatively TRBD2 (6 bases). Per the germline V gene, CDR1 is MNHNS and CDR2 is SASEGT. This CDR3 is 13 amino acids long. V was trimmed by 4 bases and J by 5 bases, leaving 10 bases between them. CDR3 sequence reads: CASSVRREDTQYF. The sequenced part of the CDR3 DNA is TGTGCCAGCAGTGTCCGGCGGGAAGATACG.

Ten or more counts support this clone. The read finishes 3 residues shy of the CDR3 end, and the germline J gene is used to complete it. This chain links TRBV7-6 with TRBJ2-3, with D unresolved. The CDR3 is made up of 14 amino acids. Looked up from germline, CDR1 is SGHVS and CDR2 is FNYEAQ. Between the trimmed V and J ends, which lost 5 bases and 0 bases, there was a span of 9 bases. This CDR3 reads CASSPSPSTDTQYF. Partial CDR3 DNA: TGTGCCAGCAGCCCGAGCCCTAGCACAGATACG. Using reference TRBV7-6 and TRBJ2-3 for the parts outside the CDR3, the full variable domain is GAGVSQSPRYKVTKRGQDVALRCDPISGHVSLYWYRQALGQGPEFLTYFNYEAQQDKSGLPNDRFSAERPEGSISTLTIQRTEQRDSAMYRCASSPSPSTDTQYFGPGTRLTVL.

This clone was picked up many times. The sequence runs out 3 residues before the end of the CDR3; the remainder is reconstructed from the germline J gene. The rearrangement links TRBV19 to TRBJ2-2; D gene ambiguous. The V gene lost 4 bases and the J gene lost 7 bases, with 10 bases spanning the gap. Per germline, CDR1 LNHDA and CDR2 SQIVND (reference sequence). The CDR3 is 13 amino acids. CDR3 bases read: TGTGCCAGTAGTAGTAGGGCTGACGGGGAG. Its protein product is CASSSRADGE. The CDR3, in full, reads CASSSRADGELFF.

In its sample, this clone was seen many times. The read halts 3 residues ahead of the CDR3 end, with the missing end drawn from the germline J gene. This chain uses TRBV6-1 with TRBJ2-1; TRBD1 might be the D (7 bases). Germline assignment: CDR1 MNHNS and CDR2 SASEGT. Trimming cost V 4 bases and J 5 bases, with 15 bases left between them. The CDR3 loop spans 15 amino acids. CDR3: CASSVSRGVNNEQFF. The CDR3 bases that were read are TGTGCCAGCAGTGTAAGCAGGGGGGTAAACAATGAG.

Notes on this clone: The read ends 3 residues before the CDR3 terminus; that terminus is restored from the germline J gene. The V and J genes are TRBV19 and TRBJ1-2; D perhaps matches TRBD1 (5 bases). Per germline, CDR1 LNHDA and CDR2 SQIVND (reference sequence). The CDR3 contains 17 residues. The CDR3 sequence: CASTTWGLAGITDTYTF. The covered CDR3 bases are TGTGCCAGTACCACCTGGGGACTAGCGGGGATCACAGATACC.